What follows are 14 T cell receptor beta chains derived from one specimen sequenced in a study of cytomegalovirus exposure and HLA in healthy donors. PCR primers comprised 60 Vbeta and 13 Jbeta primers. Profiled with immunoSEQ multiplex PCR; TCRdb holds only in-frame clones, not every one. This table holds roughly 76,000 clones, about nine tenths found once. Sequences were obtained from PBMCs. These receptors all stem from a woman aged 25 to 39 in good health and CMV-seronegative.

This clone showed up just once. V is TRBV28 and J is TRBJ1-4, with 7 positions matching TRBD1. The CDR3 consists of 17 residues. V lost 2 bases, J lost 0 bases, and 6 bases stayed unmatched. From germline, CDR1 is MDHEN and CDR2 SYDVKM. CDR3 bases: TGTGCCAGCAGTTTAAGGAGAGGGACAGCAACTAATGAAAAACTGTTTTTT. Residues: CASSLRRGTATNEKLFF.

The genes are TRBV5-1 and TRBJ2-3; possible D gene TRBD2, 5 bases. The CDR3 has 14 residues. CDR1 SGHRS and CDR2 YFSETQ come from the germline V gene. V was clipped by 0 bases and J by 8 bases, with 13 bases between them. CDR3 amino acids: CASSLAEFGGTQYF. The CDR3 nucleotides are TGCGCCAGCAGCTTGGCAGAATTTGGAGGTACGCAGTATTTT. The whole variable domain, remainder taken from reference TRBV5-1 and TRBJ2-3, is KAGVTQTPRYLIKTRGQQVTLSCSPISGHRSVSWYQQTPGQGLQFLFEYFSETQRNKGNFPGRFSGRQFSNSRSEMNVSTLELGDSALYLCASSLAEFGGTQYFGPGTRLTVL.

This clone came up once. The chain employs TRBV7-2 and TRBJ1-2, with D tentatively TRBD1 (6 bases). CDR3 length: 16 residues. Germline loops: CDR1 SGHTA, CDR2 FQGNSA. The ends were cut back, 5 bases at V and 1 base at J, with 17 bases in the middle. CDR3 nucleotide sequence: TGTGCCAGCAGCCCAAGGACAGATTTTATTAACTATGGCTACACCTTC. Its translation: CASSPRTDFINYGYTF.

The chain employs TRBV30 and TRBJ1-5, with TRBD1 matching 9 bases. The CDR3 sequence is 14 residues long. Trimming cost V 1 base and J 9 bases; bases outside gene matches: 7. CDR1 and CDR2 from the germline V gene are GTSNPN and SVGIG (reference sequence). CDR3 nucleotides: TGTGCCTGGAGTGCCGGACAGGGGTTAGGGCCCCAGCATTTT. Translating gives CAWSAGQGLGPQHF. The full variable domain, in which reference TRBV30 and TRBJ1-5 provide the parts outside the CDR3, is SQTIHQWPATLVQPVGSPLSLECTVEGTSNPNLYWYRQAAGRGLQLLFYSVGIGQISSEVPQNLSASRPQDRQFILSSKKLLLSDSGFYLCAWSAGQGLGPQHFGDGTRLSIL.

The chain carries TRBV7-3 and TRBJ2-1; 8 bases match TRBD2. The CDR3 extends over 14 amino acids. V gave up 7 bases and J gave up 9 bases; unmatched junction bases: 11. Germline V lookup: CDR1 SGHTA, CDR2 FQGTGA. The CDR3 nucleotides are TGTGCCAGCAAGGTAGTAGCGGGATCGGGTGAGCAGTTCTTC. It codes for CASKVVAGSGEQFF. The full variable domain, with the rest looked up from reference TRBV7-3 and TRBJ2-1, is GAGVSQTPSNKVTEKGKYVELRCDPISGHTALYWYRQSLGQGPEFLIYFQGTGAADDSGLPNDRFFAVRPEGSVSTLKIQRTERGDSAVYLCASKVVAGSGEQFFGPGTRLTVL.

This clone was recorded once. The chain links TRBV9 to TRBJ2-6; TRBD1 matches at 7 bases. The germline V gene encodes CDR1 SGDLS and CDR2 YYNGEE. This CDR3 contains 17 residues. J gave up 2 bases and V 0 bases, and 5 bases lay outside the gene matches. CDR3 region: CASSVDRDRAGANVLTF. CDR3 in DNA: TGTGCCAGCAGCGTAGATCGCGACAGGGCTGGGGCCAACGTCCTGACTTTC. Complete variable domain (other parts from reference TRBV9 and TRBJ2-6): DSGVTQTPKHLITATGQRVTLRCSPRSGDLSVYWYQQSLDQGLQFLIQYYNGEERAKGNILERFSAQQFPDLHSELNLSSLELGDSALYFCASSVDRDRAGANVLTFGAGSRLTVL.

V is TRBV29-1 and J is TRBJ2-7, with D perhaps matching TRBD1 (6 bases). The CDR3 loop spans 14 amino acids. The V end was cut by 3 bases, the J end by 4 bases, with 16 bases between. CDR1 and CDR2 from the germline V gene are SQVTM and ANQGSEA. Here the CDR3 DNA reads TGCAGCGTTGAGGGCAGGGAAGGGGGTTACGAGCAGTACTTC. Translated, it gives CSVEGREGGYEQYF.

The chain has TRBV4-2 and TRBJ2-7; tentatively, D is TRBD2 (6 bases). Germline V gives CDR1 LGHNA, CDR2 YNFKEQ. The CDR3 totals 16 residues. V lost 1 base and J lost 7, with 20 bases in between. CDR3 bases: TGTGCCAGCAGCCAAGGGTGGGGGGTTGAGCTGGGGGAGCAGTACTTC. Translated, it gives CASSQGWGVELGEQYF.

The J gene is TRBJ1-1, the V gene TRBV6-5; TRBD1 is a possible D gene (5 bases). CDR1 is MNHEY, CDR2 SVGAGI, per germline. V dropped 6 bases and J dropped 4 bases, with 15 bases sitting between them. The CDR3 totals 14 residues. The chain's CDR3 is CASSASRVATEAFF. CDR3 in DNA: TGTGCCAGCAGCGCGTCCAGGGTAGCCACTGAAGCTTTCTTT.

The chain recombines TRBV29-1 with TRBJ2-5; D remains ambiguous. The J call may be wrong; the DNA end is better matched by TRBJ2-7. CDR1 is SQVTM and CDR2 is ANQGSEA in the germline V gene. The CDR3 is 13 amino acids. The CDR3: CSASKGASYEQYF. In DNA, the CDR3 is TGCAGCGCCTCTAAAGGAGCCTCCTACGAGCAGTACTTC.

The chain recombines TRBV30 with TRBJ1-2; TRBD1 matches 8 bases. Germline values: CDR1 GTSNPN, CDR2 SVGIG (reference sequence). This CDR3 has 14 amino acids. V was pared by 6 bases and J by 8 bases, with 14 bases of the junction left unmatched. CDR3 nucleotides: TGTGCCTGCCTTAGGACAGGGTTTCATCGGGGCTACACCTTC. Its translation is CACLRTGFHRGYTF.

The chain uses TRBV18 and TRBJ1-5, with TRBD1 identical over 8 bases. This CDR3 spans 15 amino acids. CDR1 and CDR2 (germline): KGHSH, LQKENI. V lost 3 bases and J lost 2; bases outside the gene matches: 3. The CDR3 nucleotides read TGTGCCAGCTCACCCACAGGGGGTGGCAATCAGCCCCAGCATTTT. Its protein is CASSPTGGGNQPQHF.

This rearrangement joins TRBV2 to TRBJ2-3; 9 bases match TRBD2. The CDR3 runs 14 residues. CDR1 is SNHLY and CDR2 is FYNNEI in the germline V gene. V lost 7 bases, J lost 0 bases, and 2 bases stayed unmatched. CDR3 bases: TGTGCCAGCAAGCTAGCGGGAAGCACAGATACGCAGTATTTT. Protein: CASKLAGSTDTQYF.

This clone was picked up one time. V gene TRBV11-3 combines with J gene TRBJ2-2; tentative D call: TRBD1 (5 bases). Germline-derived CDR1 and CDR2 are SGHNT and YENEEA. The CDR3 is 15 amino acids. The ends were cut back, 2 bases at V and 4 bases at J, with 11 bases in the middle. CDR3 in amino acids: CASSLRPQGTGELFF. DNA for the CDR3: TGTGCCAGCAGCTTACGCCCGCAGGGCACCGGGGAGCTGTTTTTT. The full variable domain, completed using reference TRBV11-3 and TRBJ2-2, is EAGVVQSPRYKIIEKKQPVAFWCNPISGHNTLYWYLQNLGQGPELLIRYENEEAVDDSQLPKDRFSAERLKGVDSTLKIQPAELGDSAVYLCASSLRPQGTGELFFGEGSRLTVL.